The TCR beta chain under discussion was sequenced for a study of cytomegalovirus exposure and HLA in healthy donors. Whole-study findings and limits: Certain sequence variants were highly shared and formed a cluster, and this cluster was likely a sequencing artifact. More clonal expansion characterized HLA-associated TCR beta chains than equally common others in a later analysis. The majority of TCR sequences were rare, yet some public TCRs appeared in many donors.

The PCR was carried out with 60 Vbeta primers and 13 Jbeta primers. Clones were sequenced by immunoSEQ multiplex PCR, and TCRdb holds only the in-frame ones, with some missing. The sample has 150,000 to 200,000 clones, roughly four fifths seen once. Those who donated were healthy bone marrow donors. About this clone itself: Its antigen is unknown.

The origin of this receptor is a woman younger than 35 in good health and CMV-seronegative. Sequencing input: PBMCs.

CDR3 coding DNA: TGTGCCAGCACCCTGAGGGAAGCGGGCTACACCTTC. Protein sequence: CASTLREAGYTF. The V call is TRBV6-1, the J call TRBJ1-2; no firm D call. The germline V and J ends were trimmed by 7 bases and 8 bases, with 14 bases remaining between them. The CDR3 has 12 residues. Germline loops: CDR1 MNHNS, CDR2 SASEGT.